The 17 T cell receptor beta chains in this list originate from one sample, sequenced in a study of T cells in localized non-small cell lung cancer. The method was immunoSEQ multiplex PCR; TCRdb's version includes in-frame clones alone and lacks a portion of them. There are over 2,000 clones in the sample; about 29% occur only once, and 24% lies in the top ten. The starting material was normal lung tissue next to the tumor, obtained before any cancer treatment. These receptor sequences come from a man between 35 and 75 years old with stage I lung adenocarcinoma.

This clone has more than one count but fewer than ten. The chain carries TRBV6-4 and TRBJ1-2, with a possible D match to TRBD1 (6 bases). Germline lookup yields CDR1 MRHNA and CDR2 SNTAGT. CDR3 length: 11 residues. The CDR3 reads CATQGRNGYTF. Here the CDR3 DNA reads TGTGCAACACAGGGTAGGAATGGCTACACCTTC.

By proportion, this clone is medium-sized. J is TRBJ1-2 and V is TRBV11-3, with no clear D. Trimming took 4 bases from V and 2 from J, leaving 14 bases between them. CDR3 length: 15 residues. The V gene's germline CDR1 is SGHNT and CDR2 YENEEA. CDR3 in DNA: TGTGCCAGCAGCTCCTACGAGACGGGCAACTATGGCTACACCTTC. The encoded protein is CASSSYETGNYGYTF.

CDR3 sequence: CASRRGSRTDTQYF. The CDR3 region has the DNA TGTGCCAGCCGCCGCGGGAGCCGCACAGATACGCAGTATTTT. The chain uses TRBV6-8 and TRBJ2-3; 7 positions match TRBD2. The V gene's germline CDR1 is MNHGY and CDR2 SAAAGT. The CDR3 runs to 14 residues. V dropped 8 bases and J dropped 1; count of bases not matched to a gene: 6.

This clone turned up a few times. The chain carries TRBV9 and TRBJ1-6; 8 bases map to TRBD1. V lost 4 bases and J lost 9; bases outside the gene matches: 12. The CDR3 totals 16 residues. Germline V gene data show CDR1 as SGDLS and CDR2 as YYNGEE. In DNA form, the CDR3 reads TGTGCCAGCAGCTCAGGGGGGACAGGCTGGGGTTCACCCCTCCACTTT. Protein sequence: CASSSGGTGWGSPLHF.

This clone is medium-sized by share. The chain recombines TRBV6-8 with TRBJ2-3, with TRBD1 identical over 10 bases. Germline CDR1 and CDR2: MNHGY and SAAAGT. J was trimmed by 6 bases and V by 5 bases; bases with no gene match: 5. The CDR3 totals 14 residues. CDR3 loop: CASSRTGGADTQYF. Here the CDR3 DNA reads TGTGCCAGCAGTAGGACAGGGGGAGCTGATACGCAGTATTTT.

This clone is labeled medium-sized. The chain has TRBV11-3 and TRBJ1-1; a weak D match, TRBD1 (6 bases). From germline, CDR1 is SGHNT and CDR2 YENEEA. The V end was cut by 0 bases, the J end by 5 bases, with 13 bases between. The CDR3 totals 15 residues. The CDR3 is CASSLEGGVGTEAFF. The CDR3 DNA is TGTGCCAGCAGCTTAGAAGGGGGGGTCGGGACTGAAGCTTTCTTT.

Here the CDR3 reads CASSKRDNLGWSGNTIYF. CDR3 bases: TGCGCCAGCAGCAAAAGGGACAACCTGGGGTGGTCTGGAAACACCATATATTTT. The J gene is TRBJ1-3, the V gene TRBV23-1, with a weak D call TRBD1 (6 bases). TRBV23-1 belongs to the ORF category, with a function that is uncertain. The ends were cut back, 6 bases at V and 1 base at J, with 22 bases in the middle. The CDR3 consists of 18 residues.

The sample holds a few counts of this clone. V usage is TRBV13 and J usage is TRBJ1-3; TRBD1 agrees at 7 bases. V trimming: 0 bases; J trimming: 4 bases; junction bases outside the gene matches: 3. Germline V gene lookup returns CDR1 PRHDT and CDR2 FYEKMQ (reference sequence). The CDR3 totals 15 residues. In DNA form, the CDR3 reads TGTGCCAGCAGCTTAGGCGGGACAGTCGGAAACACCATATATTTT. Residues: CASSLGGTVGNTIYF.

V is TRBV19 and J is TRBJ1-2, with no clear D. CDR3 length: 15 residues. With 0 bases removed from V and 2 bases from J, the gap between germline ends came to 10 bases. Germline CDR1 reads LNHDA; CDR2 reads SQIVND (reference sequence). The CDR3 region is CASSIEKLGNYGYTF. CDR3 DNA sequence: TGTGCCAGTAGTATAGAGAAGCTAGGGAACTATGGCTACACCTTC.

The rearrangement joins TRBV5-1 to TRBJ2-1, with 7 bases lining up with TRBD1. Losses at the gene ends were 2 bases for V and 4 bases for J; bases not matched to a gene: 12. CDR1 SGHRS and CDR2 YFSETQ come from the germline V gene. This CDR3 region has 17 residues. As DNA, the CDR3 is TGCGCCAGCAGCTTTTGGTCCGGACAGGCCCCTTACAATGAGCAGTTCTTC. Amino acid sequence: CASSFWSGQAPYNEQFF.

There are a few counts of this clone. The V call is TRBV6-8, the J call TRBJ2-1; 8 bases match TRBD2. The CDR3 has 15 amino acids. With 6 bases clipped from V and 5 bases from J, the junction kept 9 bases outside the gene matches. Germline-derived CDR1 and CDR2 are MNHGY and SAAAGT. The CDR3, as DNA: TGTGCCAGCAGGTCGGCGGGGGGCAGGGACAATGAGCAGTTCTTC. Its protein product is CASRSAGGRDNEQFF.

The CDR3: CASSLDYEQYF. The CDR3, as DNA: TGTGCCAGCAGCTTAGACTACGAGCAGTACTTC. V usage is TRBV14 and J usage is TRBJ2-7; D is unresolved. The CDR3 has 11 amino acids. V lost 5 bases to trimming and J lost 3 bases, with 5 bases between them. In germline, CDR1 is SGHDN, CDR2 FVKESK.

This clone was recorded many times. The DNA of the CDR3 is TGTGCCAGCAGCTTGAAGGGGCTGAACACTGAAGCTTTCTTT. It is translated as CASSLKGLNTEAFF. The chain has TRBV11-3 and TRBJ1-1; D is perhaps TRBD1 (5 bases). The V end lost 3 bases, the J end lost 0 bases, and 8 bases lay between the germline ends. The CDR3 is made up of 14 amino acids. CDR1 SGHNT and CDR2 YENEEA come from the germline V gene.

This clone was found a few times. CDR3 bases: TGCGCCAGCAGGCCGGACTGGGTAACCGGGGAGCTGTTTTTT. Residues: CASRPDWVTGELFF. This chain joins TRBV5-1 and TRBJ2-2, with D tentatively TRBD2 (5 bases). The germline CDR1 and CDR2 sequences are SGHRS and YFSETQ. CDR3 length: 14 amino acids. V was trimmed by 5 bases and J by 5 bases, leaving 13 bases between them.

The V gene is TRBV30, the J gene TRBJ1-4, with 8 bases lining up with TRBD1. The CDR3 covers 14 residues. CDR1 GTSNPN and CDR2 SVGIG come from the germline V gene (reference sequence). V lost 4 bases to trimming and J lost 10 bases; unmatched junction nucleotides: 11. The CDR3 coding sequence is TGTGCCTGGACATTACAGGGGGGTAGGGGAAAACTGTTTTTT. It is translated as CAWTLQGGRGKLFF.

The chain is built from TRBV9 and TRBJ2-2; tentative D call: TRBD1 (6 bases). Per germline, CDR1 SGDLS and CDR2 YYNGEE. V was trimmed by 0 bases and J by 0 bases, leaving 21 bases between them. CDR3 length: 20 amino acids. This CDR3 is CASSVAVRGRGGANTGELFF. In DNA, the CDR3 is TGTGCCAGCAGCGTAGCGGTCAGAGGGCGAGGGGGAGCGAACACCGGGGAGCTGTTTTTT. Full variable domain (rest looked up from reference TRBV9 and TRBJ2-2): DSGVTQTPKHLITATGQRVTLRCSPRSGDLSVYWYQQSLDQGLQFLIQYYNGEERAKGNILERFSAQQFPDLHSELNLSSLELGDSALYFCASSVAVRGRGGANTGELFFGEGSRLTVL.

This clone has only a few counts. The chain has TRBV28 and TRBJ1-5, with D unclear. The CDR3 is 16 amino acids. V was pared by 3 bases and J by 0 bases, with 12 bases between. CDR1 is MDHEN and CDR2 is SYDVKM in the germline V gene. DNA for the CDR3: TGTGCCAGCAGTTTTTTGTCCAGATATAGCAATCAGCCCCAGCATTTT. Amino acid sequence: CASSFLSRYSNQPQHF.